Shown below are 10 T cell receptor beta chains from a single sample sequenced in a study of shared clonotypes between healthy human individuals. The assay was immunoSEQ multiplex PCR, and TCRdb's table has in-frame clones only and misses some. Among 2 million to 3 million clones listed, roughly 93% were seen once. The sample consisted of naive CD4+ T cells from PBMCs. Subset defined: CD45RA+ positively selected. The receptors originated from a young man in good health. Some clones in this sample may be carry-over from other donors' samples.

The chain links TRBV6-1 to TRBJ1-1; TRBD1 matches 8 bases. The germline V gene encodes CDR1 MNHNS and CDR2 SASEGT. The CDR3 is 14 residues long. Germline trimming cut 7 bases from V and 8 bases from J; bases unmatched to any gene: 12. CDR3 DNA: TGTGCCAGCATTGGGACAGGTTTCTTGTGGGAAGCTTTCTTT. The encoded protein is CASIGTGFLWEAFF.

J is TRBJ2-1 and V is TRBV19; perhaps TRBD2 as D (5 bases). Trimming removed 0 bases at V and 4 bases at J, with 19 bases between. The germline V gene has CDR1 LNHDA and CDR2 SQIVND (reference sequence). The CDR3 extends over 18 amino acids. The DNA of the CDR3 is TGTGCCAGTAGTATAGAGGGAGCTCGGGGAGTCGGTTACAATGAGCAGTTCTTC. Translated: CASSIEGARGVGYNEQFF.

The genes are TRBV29-1 and TRBJ2-1; 11 bases match TRBD2. V trimming: 3 bases; J trimming: 3 bases; junction bases outside the gene matches: 1. This CDR3 has 14 residues. The germline V gene encodes CDR1 SQVTM and CDR2 ANQGSEA. The CDR3 sequence is CSVDGTSGYNEQFF. For the CDR3, the DNA is TGCAGCGTTGACGGGACTAGCGGCTACAATGAGCAGTTCTTC.

This chain uses TRBV5-4 with TRBJ2-3; no clear D gene. Germline V lookup: CDR1 SGHNT, CDR2 YYREEE (reference sequence). The CDR3 is made up of 13 amino acids. V lost 5 bases to trimming and J lost 0 bases, with 7 bases between them. CDR3 DNA: TGTGCCAGCAGACCTTCTAGCACAGATACGCAGTATTTT. Its translation is CASRPSSTDTQYF.

The rearrangement uses TRBV5-8 and TRBJ1-2; tentative D call: TRBD1 (5 bases). Germline CDR1 SGHTS, CDR2 YDEGEE. Deletions cut 4 bases from V and 5 bases from J, with 12 bases between. The CDR3 sequence is 13 residues long. The CDR3 nucleotides are TGTGCCAGCAGCCAGAGGGAGGGGTATGGCTACACCTTC. Residues: CASSQREGYGYTF.

The rearrangement joins TRBV6-5 to TRBJ2-5; maybe TRBD1 (6 bases). The V gene lost 4 bases and the J gene lost 10 bases, with 10 bases spanning the gap. The CDR3 totals 11 residues. Germline V gene lookup returns CDR1 MNHEY and CDR2 SVGAGI. The CDR3 loop is CASSSRDIQYF. CDR3 bases: TGTGCCAGCAGTTCACGGGACATCCAGTACTTC.

The V call is TRBV6-5, the J call TRBJ2-1; TRBD1 might be the D (6 bases). The CDR3 totals 14 residues. The V gene's germline CDR1 is MNHEY and CDR2 SVGAGI. The germline V and J ends were trimmed by 7 bases and 5 bases, with 15 bases remaining between them. CDR3 sequence (DNA): TGTGCCAGCACCCCCCCCGGGACAAACAATGAGCAGTTCTTC. This codes for CASTPPGTNNEQFF.

The chain links TRBV18 to TRBJ1-2; D may be TRBD1 (5 bases). Germline V gives CDR1 KGHSH, CDR2 LQKENI. The CDR3 is made up of 12 amino acids. Trimming stripped 5 bases from V and 8 bases from J, with 12 bases between. In nucleotides, the CDR3 is TGTGCCAGCTCAGCCACCAGGGACGGCTACACCTTC. Protein sequence: CASSATRDGYTF.

This sequence joins TRBV7-2 and TRBJ2-2; D is possibly TRBD1 or TRBD2 (5 bases each). Per germline, CDR1 SGHTA and CDR2 FQGNSA. Trimming cost V 3 bases and J 1 base, with 12 bases left between them. The CDR3 length is 16 residues. CDR3 protein: CASSLQKGRNTGELFF. The CDR3 DNA follows: TGTGCCAGCAGCTTGCAGAAGGGGAGGAACACCGGGGAGCTGTTTTTT.

This chain links TRBV7-9 with TRBJ2-3, with 9 bases lining up with TRBD1. CDR1 and CDR2 (germline): SEHNR, FQNEAQ (reference sequence). The CDR3 extends over 14 amino acids. The J segment lost 5 bases and the V segment lost 3 bases, leaving 3 bases of the junction unmatched. For the CDR3, the DNA is TGTGCCAGCAGCTTTGACAGGGGGGGAGATACGCAGTATTTT. This translates into CASSFDRGGDTQYF.